The rows below give T cell receptor beta chains drawn from one sample of a study of T cell changes during pregnancy in multiple sclerosis. Generated by immunoSEQ multiplex PCR, the TCRdb table keeps only in-frame clones and is missing some. The sample records approximately 54,000 clones, about 91% being singletons. The sequencing used peripheral blood, collected after pregnancy. These receptors were collected from a female donor in good health, enrolled as a control in a pregnancy study. Both conserved end residues are part of each CDR3. The order of the fields is D gene, clone size, V gene, J gene, CDR3 protein, CDR3 DNA. The D gene is left open where the match is weak. Clone size is given for some rows only: seen once, a few or many times, or a class if the clone is expanded.

TRBD2	NA	TRBV6-4	TRBJ2-5	CASSVTSGGQETQYF	TGTGCCAGCAGTGTAACTAGCGGGGGCCAAGAGACCCAGTACTTC
NA	NA	TRBV19	TRBJ2-5	CASGLGRGAQETQYF	TGTGCCAGTGGCTTGGGGAGGGGGGCCCAAGAGACCCAGTACTTC
NA	NA	TRBV28	TRBJ2-7	CASRESSYEQYF	TGTGCCAGCAGGGAGAGCTCCTACGAGCAGTACTTC
TRBD1	NA	TRBV7-2	TRBJ2-5	CASIGTGEETQYF	TGTGCCAGCATCGGGACAGGGGAAGAGACCCAGTACTTC
TRBD1	few	TRBV6-1	TRBJ1-2	CASSARTGEPYGYTF	TGTGCCAGCAGTGCACGGACAGGGGAGCCTTATGGCTACACCTTC
NA	once	TRBV7-8	TRBJ1-1	CASSQGGNTEAFF	TGTGCCAGCAGCCAAGGGGGGAACACTGAAGCTTTCTTT
NA	NA	TRBV27	TRBJ1-5	CASSFGWLQPQHF	TGTGCCAGCAGTTTTGGCTGGCTTCAGCCCCAGCATTTT
NA	NA	TRBV15	TRBJ1-3	CATSRSLTVSGNTIYF	TGTGCCACCAGCAGGTCTCTGACAGTCTCTGGAAACACCATATATTTT
NA	NA	TRBV7-2	TRBJ1-2	CASSYRDINYGYTF	TGTGCCAGCAGCTACCGGGACATTAACTATGGCTACACCTTC
NA	few	TRBV7-9	TRBJ1-1	CASLGWGQNTEAFF	TGTGCCAGCCTAGGTTGGGGGCAAAACACTGAAGCTTTCTTT
TRBD2	NA	TRBV18	TRBJ2-7	CASSPREGGAISYEQYF	TGTGCCAGCTCACCACGTGAGGGAGGGGCGATATCCTACGAGCAGTACTTC
TRBD1	once	TRBV27	TRBJ2-7	CASSLGTGAYEQYF	TGTGCCAGCAGTTTAGGGACAGGGGCCTACGAGCAGTACTTC